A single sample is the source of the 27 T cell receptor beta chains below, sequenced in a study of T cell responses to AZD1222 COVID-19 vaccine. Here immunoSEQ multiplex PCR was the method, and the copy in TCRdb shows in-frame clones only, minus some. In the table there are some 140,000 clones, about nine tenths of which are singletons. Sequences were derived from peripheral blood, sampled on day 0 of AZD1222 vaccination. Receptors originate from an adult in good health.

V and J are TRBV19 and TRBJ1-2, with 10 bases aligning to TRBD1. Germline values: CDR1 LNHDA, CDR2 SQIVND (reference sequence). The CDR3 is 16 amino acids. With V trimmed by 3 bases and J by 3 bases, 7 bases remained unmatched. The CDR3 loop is CASSMGSGQGYYGYTF. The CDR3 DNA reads TGTGCCAGTAGTATGGGATCGGGACAGGGGTACTATGGCTACACCTTC.

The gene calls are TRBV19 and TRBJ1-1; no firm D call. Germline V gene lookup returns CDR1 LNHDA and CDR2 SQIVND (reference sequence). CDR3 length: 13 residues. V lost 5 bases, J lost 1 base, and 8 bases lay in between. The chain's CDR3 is CASSFRGNTEAFF. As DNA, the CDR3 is TGTGCCAGTAGTTTCCGTGGGAACACTGAAGCTTTCTTT.

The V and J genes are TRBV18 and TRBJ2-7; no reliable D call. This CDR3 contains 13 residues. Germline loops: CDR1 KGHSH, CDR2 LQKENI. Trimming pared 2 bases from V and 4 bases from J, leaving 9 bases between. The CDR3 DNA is TGTGCCAGCTCACCAAAAGAGGCTTACGAGCAGTACTTC. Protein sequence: CASSPKEAYEQYF.

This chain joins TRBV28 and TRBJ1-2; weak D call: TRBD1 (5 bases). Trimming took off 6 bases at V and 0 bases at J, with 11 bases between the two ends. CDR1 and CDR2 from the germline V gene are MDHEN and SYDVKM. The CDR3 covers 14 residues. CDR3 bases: TGTGCCAGCAGCCTCAGGGTAACTAACTATGGCTACACCTTC. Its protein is CASSLRVTNYGYTF.

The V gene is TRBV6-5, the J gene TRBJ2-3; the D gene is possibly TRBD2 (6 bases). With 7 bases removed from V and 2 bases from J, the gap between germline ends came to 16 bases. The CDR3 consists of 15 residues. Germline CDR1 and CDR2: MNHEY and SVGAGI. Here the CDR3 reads CASKPGLTFTDTQYF. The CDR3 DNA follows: TGTGCCAGCAAGCCGGGACTCACCTTCACAGATACGCAGTATTTT.

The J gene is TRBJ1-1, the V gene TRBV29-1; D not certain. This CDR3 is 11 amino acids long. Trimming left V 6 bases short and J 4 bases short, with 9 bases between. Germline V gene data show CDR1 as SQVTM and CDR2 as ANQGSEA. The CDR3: CSVQHGTEAFF. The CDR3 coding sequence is TGCAGCGTCCAGCATGGCACTGAAGCTTTCTTT.

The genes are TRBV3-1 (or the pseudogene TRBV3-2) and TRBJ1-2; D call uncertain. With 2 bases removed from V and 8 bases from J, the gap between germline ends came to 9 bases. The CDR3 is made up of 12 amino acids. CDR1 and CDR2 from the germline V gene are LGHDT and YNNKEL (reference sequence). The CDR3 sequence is CASSQRSGGYTF. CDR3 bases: TGTGCCAGCAGCCAACGGTCGGGGGGCTACACCTTC.

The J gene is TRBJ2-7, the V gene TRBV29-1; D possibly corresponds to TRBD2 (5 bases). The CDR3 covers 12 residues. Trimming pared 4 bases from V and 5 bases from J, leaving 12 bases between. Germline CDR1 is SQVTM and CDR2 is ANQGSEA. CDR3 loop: CSVVPPGNEQYF. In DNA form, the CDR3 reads TGCAGCGTTGTCCCCCCCGGGAACGAGCAGTACTTC.

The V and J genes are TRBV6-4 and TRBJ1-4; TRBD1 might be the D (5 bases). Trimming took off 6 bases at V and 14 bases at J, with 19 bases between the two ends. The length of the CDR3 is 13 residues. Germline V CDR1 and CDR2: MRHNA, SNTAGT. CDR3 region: CASRDKGAVFLFF. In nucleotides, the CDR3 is TGTGCCAGCAGGGATAAAGGGGCCGTGTTTCTGTTTTTT.

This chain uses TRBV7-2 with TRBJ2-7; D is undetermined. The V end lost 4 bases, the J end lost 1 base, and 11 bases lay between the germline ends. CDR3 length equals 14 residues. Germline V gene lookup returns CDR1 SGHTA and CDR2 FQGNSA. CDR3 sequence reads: CASSYSPLSYEQYF. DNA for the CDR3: TGTGCCAGCAGCTATAGCCCGCTATCCTACGAGCAGTACTTC.

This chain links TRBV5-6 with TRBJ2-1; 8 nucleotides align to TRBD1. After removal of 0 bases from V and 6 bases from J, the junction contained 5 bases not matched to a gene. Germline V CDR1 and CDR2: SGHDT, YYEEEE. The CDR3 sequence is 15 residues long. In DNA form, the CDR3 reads TGTGCCAGCAGCTTGGTTACGACAGGGGCCAATGAGCAGTTCTTC. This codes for CASSLVTTGANEQFF. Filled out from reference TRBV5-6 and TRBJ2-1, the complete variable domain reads DAGVTQSPTHLIKTRGQQVTLRCSPKSGHDTVSWYQQALGQGPQFIFQYYEEEERQRGNFPDRFSGHQFPNYSSELNVNALLLGDSALYLCASSLVTTGANEQFFGPGTRLTVL.

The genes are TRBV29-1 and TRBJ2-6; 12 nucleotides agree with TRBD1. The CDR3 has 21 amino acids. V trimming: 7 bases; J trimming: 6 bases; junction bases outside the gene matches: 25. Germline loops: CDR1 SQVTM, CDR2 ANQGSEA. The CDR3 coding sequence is TGCAGCGAAGAGATTTACCGGGACAGGGGGCAGCTTTACCGTAAGGCCAACGTCCTGACTTTC. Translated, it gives CSEEIYRDRGQLYRKANVLTF.

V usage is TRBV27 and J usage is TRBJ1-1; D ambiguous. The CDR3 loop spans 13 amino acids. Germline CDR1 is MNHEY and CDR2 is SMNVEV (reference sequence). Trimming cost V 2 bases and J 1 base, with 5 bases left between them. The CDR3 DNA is TGTGCCAGCAGTTTAAAGCCGAACACTGAAGCTTTCTTT. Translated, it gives CASSLKPNTEAFF.

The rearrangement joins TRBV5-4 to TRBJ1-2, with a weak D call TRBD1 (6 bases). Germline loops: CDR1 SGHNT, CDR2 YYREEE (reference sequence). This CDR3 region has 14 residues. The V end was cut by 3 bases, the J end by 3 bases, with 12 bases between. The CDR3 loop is CASSSQGQDYGYTF. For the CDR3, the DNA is TGTGCCAGCAGCTCACAGGGTCAGGACTATGGCTACACCTTC.

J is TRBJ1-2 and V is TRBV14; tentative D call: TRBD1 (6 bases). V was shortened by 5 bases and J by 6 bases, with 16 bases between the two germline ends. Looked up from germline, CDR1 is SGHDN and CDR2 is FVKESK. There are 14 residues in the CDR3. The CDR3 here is CASSRADSRDGYTF. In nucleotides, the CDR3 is TGTGCCAGCAGCAGAGCGGACAGCCGGGATGGCTACACCTTC.

The chain's CDR3 is CASRPQGSSTDTQYF. In nucleotides, the CDR3 is TGTGCCAGCAGGCCACAGGGGTCTAGCACAGATACGCAGTATTTT. The gene calls are TRBV7-2 and TRBJ2-3; 7 bases agree with TRBD1. Germline V gene lookup returns CDR1 SGHTA and CDR2 FQGNSA. The CDR3 runs 15 residues. Losses at the gene ends were 6 bases for V and 0 bases for J; bases not matched to a gene: 6.

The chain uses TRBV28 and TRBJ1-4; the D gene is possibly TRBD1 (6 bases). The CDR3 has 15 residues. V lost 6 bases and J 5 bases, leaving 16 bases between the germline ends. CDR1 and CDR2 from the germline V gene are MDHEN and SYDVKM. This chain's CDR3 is CASSPPGTPNEKLFF. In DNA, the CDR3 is TGTGCCAGCAGCCCACCCGGGACACCGAATGAAAAACTGTTTTTT. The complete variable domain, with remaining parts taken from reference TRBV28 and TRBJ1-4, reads DVKVTQSSRYLVKRTGEKVFLECVQDMDHENMFWYRQDPGLGLRLIYFSYDVKMKEKGDIPEGYSVSREKKERFSLILESASTNQTSMYLCASSPPGTPNEKLFFGSGTQLSVL.

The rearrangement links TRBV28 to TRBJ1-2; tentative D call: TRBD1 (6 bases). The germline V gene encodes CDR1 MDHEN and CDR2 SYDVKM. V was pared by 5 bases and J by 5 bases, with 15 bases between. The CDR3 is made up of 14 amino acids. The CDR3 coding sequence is TGTGCCAGCAGTCCCCCTGGGGGGCTTTATGGCTACACCTTC. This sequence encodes CASSPPGGLYGYTF.

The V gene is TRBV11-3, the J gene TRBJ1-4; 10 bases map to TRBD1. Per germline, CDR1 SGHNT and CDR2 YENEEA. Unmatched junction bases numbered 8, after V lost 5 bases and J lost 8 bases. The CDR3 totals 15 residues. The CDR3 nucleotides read TGTGCCAGCAGCCCTACAAGGACAGGGGGGGAAAAACTGTTTTTT. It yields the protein CASSPTRTGGEKLFF. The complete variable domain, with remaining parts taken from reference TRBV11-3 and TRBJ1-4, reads EAGVVQSPRYKIIEKKQPVAFWCNPISGHNTLYWYLQNLGQGPELLIRYENEEAVDDSQLPKDRFSAERLKGVDSTLKIQPAELGDSAVYLCASSPTRTGGEKLFFGSGTQLSVL.

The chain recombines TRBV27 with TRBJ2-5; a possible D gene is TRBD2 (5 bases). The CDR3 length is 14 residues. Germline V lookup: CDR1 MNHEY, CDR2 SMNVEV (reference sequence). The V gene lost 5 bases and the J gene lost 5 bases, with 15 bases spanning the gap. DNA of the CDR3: TGTGCCAGCAGTCCATGGACTGGTATCGAGACCCAGTACTTC. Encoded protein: CASSPWTGIETQYF.

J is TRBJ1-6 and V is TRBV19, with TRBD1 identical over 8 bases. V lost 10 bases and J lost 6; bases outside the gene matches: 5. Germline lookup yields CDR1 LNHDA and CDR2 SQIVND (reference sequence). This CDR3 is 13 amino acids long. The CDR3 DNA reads TGTGCCACCAAGACAGGGGTTAATTCACCCCTCCACTTT. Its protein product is CATKTGVNSPLHF.

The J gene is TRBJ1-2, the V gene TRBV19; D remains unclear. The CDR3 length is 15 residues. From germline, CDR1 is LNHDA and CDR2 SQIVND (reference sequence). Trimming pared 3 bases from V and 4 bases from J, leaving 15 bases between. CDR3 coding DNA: TGTGCCAGTAGTATCCATTACCCCGGGAGCTATGGCTACACCTTC. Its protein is CASSIHYPGSYGYTF. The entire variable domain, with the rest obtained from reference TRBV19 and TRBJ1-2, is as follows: DGGITQSPKYLFRKEGQNVTLSCEQNLNHDAMYWYRQDPGQGLRLIYYSQIVNDFQKGDIAEGYSVSREKKESFPLTVTSAQKNPTAFYLCASSIHYPGSYGYTFGSGTRLTVV.

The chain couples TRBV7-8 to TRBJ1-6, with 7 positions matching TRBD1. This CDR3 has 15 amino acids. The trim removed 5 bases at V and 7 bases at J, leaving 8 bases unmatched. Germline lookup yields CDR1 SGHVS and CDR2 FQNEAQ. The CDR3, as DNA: TGTGCCAGCAGCACCCGACAGGGTGGGAATTCACCCCTCCACTTT. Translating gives CASSTRQGGNSPLHF.

The CDR3 DNA is TGTGCCAGCAGCCTCTTTGCCCCGCCCGACACTGAAGCTTTCTTT. Translating gives CASSLFAPPDTEAFF. The rearrangement uses TRBV11-2 and TRBJ1-1; D is uncertain. Germline V CDR1 and CDR2: SGHAT, FQNNGV. This CDR3 region has 15 residues. V gave up 5 bases and J gave up 3 bases, with 16 bases separating them. The entire variable domain, with the rest obtained from reference TRBV11-2 and TRBJ1-1, is as follows: EAGVAQSPRYKIIEKRQSVAFWCNPISGHATLYWYQQILGQGPKLLIQFQNNGVVDDSQLPKDRFSAERLKGVDSTLKIQPAKLEDSAVYLCASSLFAPPDTEAFFGQGTRLTVV.

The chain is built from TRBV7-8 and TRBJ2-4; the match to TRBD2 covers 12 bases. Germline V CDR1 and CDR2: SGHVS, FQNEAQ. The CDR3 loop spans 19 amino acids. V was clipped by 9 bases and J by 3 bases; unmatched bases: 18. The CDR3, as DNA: TGTGCCAGACTAGCGGGGGGTCCCCCTGGGTTGGTTTGCAAAAACATTCAGTACTTC. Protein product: CARLAGGPPGLVCKNIQYF.

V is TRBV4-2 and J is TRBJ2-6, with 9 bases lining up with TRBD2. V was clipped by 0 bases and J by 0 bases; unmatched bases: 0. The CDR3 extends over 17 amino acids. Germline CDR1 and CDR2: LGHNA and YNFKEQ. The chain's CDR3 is CASSQELAGSGANVLTF. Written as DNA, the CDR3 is TGTGCCAGCAGCCAAGAACTAGCGGGCTCTGGGGCCAACGTCCTGACTTTC.

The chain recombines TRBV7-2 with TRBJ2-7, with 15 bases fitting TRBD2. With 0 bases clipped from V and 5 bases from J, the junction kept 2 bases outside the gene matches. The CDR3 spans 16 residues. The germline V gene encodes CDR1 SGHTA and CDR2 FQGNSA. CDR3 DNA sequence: TGTGCCAGCAGCTTAGCGGGACTAGCGGGGGGCCACGAGCAGTACTTC. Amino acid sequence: CASSLAGLAGGHEQYF.